This T cell receptor beta chain was recorded in a study of blood T cells in healthy people across ages. General observations from the study: The fall in TCR beta diversity per million T cells was roughly linear with age.

The authors ran a second PCR of roughly 6 to 12 cycles using a sample-barcoded 5' primer and a J-beta primer mix. MiXCR was run by TCRdb on the 5' RACE reads, yielding one entry per CDR3 protein. The data hold hundreds of thousands of distinct CDR3 sequences, with roughly 21% observed a single time. This CDR3 comprises 12 residues. Germline CDR1 is LGHDT and CDR2 is YNNKEL (reference sequence). In its sample, this clonotype was seen a few times. Its antigen is still unknown. A junction boundary mismatches the germline segment, possibly from a read error. The sequencing input was blood. The chain is built from TRBV3-1 and TRBJ2-5, with no clear D. The receptor was derived from a man between 70 and 80 years old in good health. CDR3 residues: CASSQVAETQHF. In DNA, the CDR3 is TGTGCCAGCAGCCAAGTCGCGGAGACCCAGCACTTC.